These 5 T cell receptor beta chains were all obtained from the same sample, sequenced in a study of cytomegalovirus exposure and HLA in healthy donors. The PCR used 60 Vbeta and 13 Jbeta primers. Measured with immunoSEQ multiplex PCR; TCRdb has only the in-frame clones, and not every one. The table lists approximately 140,000 clones, around 80% of them singletons. The specimen was PBMCs. Every receptor here comes from a man aged 40-50 years in good health and CMV-seropositive.

Only a few counts were recorded for this clone. The rearrangement joins TRBV28 to TRBJ1-1, with D uncertain. The V end lost 8 bases, the J end lost 4 bases, and 14 bases lay between the germline ends. The CDR3 is made up of 13 amino acids. Germline-derived CDR1 and CDR2 are MDHEN and SYDVKM. CDR3 in DNA: TGTGCCAGCGACTCTTCGCGTCGCACTGAAGCTTTCTTT. Its protein is CASDSSRRTEAFF.

This clone was counted a single time. This chain joins TRBV18 and TRBJ2-3; D call uncertain. Trimming pared 0 bases from V and 1 base from J, leaving 8 bases between. CDR3 length: 15 residues. CDR1 is KGHSH and CDR2 is LQKENI in the germline V gene. The DNA of the CDR3 is TGTGCCAGCTCACCACCCTCCCCCCGCACAGATACGCAGTATTTT. The encoded protein is CASSPPSPRTDTQYF.

The V and J genes are TRBV15 and TRBJ2-1, with no clear D. The CDR3 consists of 13 residues. CDR1 is LNHNV and CDR2 is YYDKDF in the germline V gene (reference sequence). V was shortened by 0 bases and J by 7 bases, with 7 bases between the two germline ends. CDR3 coding DNA: TGTGCCACCAGCAGAGATCTAAAGAATGAGCAGTTCTTC. It is translated as CATSRDLKNEQFF.

The chain recombines TRBV19 with TRBJ1-6, with 8 bases matching TRBD1. Trimming cost V 3 bases and J 7 bases; bases outside gene matches: 8. The CDR3 is 16 amino acids. Germline V gene sequence: CDR1 LNHDA, CDR2 SQIVND (reference sequence). CDR3 sequence reads: CASSITHRGRNSPLHF. The CDR3 DNA reads as TGTGCCAGTAGTATTACCCACAGGGGGAGGAATTCACCCCTCCACTTT.

There are a few counts of this clone. V is TRBV7-2 and J is TRBJ1-1; 7 bases are shared with TRBD1. The CDR3 runs to 13 residues. Germline V gives CDR1 SGHTA, CDR2 FQGNSA. Unmatched junction bases numbered 7, after V lost 5 bases and J lost 7 bases. CDR3 sequence (DNA): TGTGCCAGCAGCGGACGACAGGGTGGTGAAGCTTTCTTT. It translates to CASSGRQGGEAFF.